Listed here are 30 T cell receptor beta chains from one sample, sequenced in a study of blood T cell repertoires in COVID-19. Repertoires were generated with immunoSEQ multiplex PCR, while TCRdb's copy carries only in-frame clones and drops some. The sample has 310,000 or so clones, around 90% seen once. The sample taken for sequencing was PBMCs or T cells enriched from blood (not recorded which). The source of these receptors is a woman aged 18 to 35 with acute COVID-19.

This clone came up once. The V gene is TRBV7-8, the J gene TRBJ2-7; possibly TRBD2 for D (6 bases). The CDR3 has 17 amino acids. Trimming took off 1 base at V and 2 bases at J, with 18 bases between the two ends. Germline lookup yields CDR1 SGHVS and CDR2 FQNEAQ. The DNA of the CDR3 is TGTGCCAGCAGCTTAGGCGGATATAGACGGGGGACCTACGAGCAGTACTTC. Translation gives CASSLGGYRRGTYEQYF.

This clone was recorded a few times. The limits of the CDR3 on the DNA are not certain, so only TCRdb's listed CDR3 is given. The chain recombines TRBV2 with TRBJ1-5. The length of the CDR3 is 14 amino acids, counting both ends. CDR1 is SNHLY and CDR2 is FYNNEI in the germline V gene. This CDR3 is CASDSVRGNQPQHF.

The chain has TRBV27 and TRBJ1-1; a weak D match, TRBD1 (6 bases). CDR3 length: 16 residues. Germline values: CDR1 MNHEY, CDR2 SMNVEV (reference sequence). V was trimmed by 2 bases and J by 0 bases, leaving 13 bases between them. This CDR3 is CASSLRAGEMNTEAFF. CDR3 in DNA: TGTGCCAGCAGTTTAAGGGCAGGGGAAATGAACACTGAAGCTTTCTTT.

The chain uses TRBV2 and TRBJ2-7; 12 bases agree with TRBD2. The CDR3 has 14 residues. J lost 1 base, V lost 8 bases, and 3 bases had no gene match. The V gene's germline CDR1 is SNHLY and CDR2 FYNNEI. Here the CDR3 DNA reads TGTGCCAGCGTTCTAGCGGGAGGGTCCTACGAGCAGTACTTC. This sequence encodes CASVLAGGSYEQYF. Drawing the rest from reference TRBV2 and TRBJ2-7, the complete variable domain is EPEVTQTPSHQVTQMGQEVILRCVPISNHLYFYWYRQILGQKVEFLVSFYNNEISEKSEIFDDQFSVERPDGSNFTLKIRSTKLEDSAMYFCASVLAGGSYEQYFGPGTRLTVT.

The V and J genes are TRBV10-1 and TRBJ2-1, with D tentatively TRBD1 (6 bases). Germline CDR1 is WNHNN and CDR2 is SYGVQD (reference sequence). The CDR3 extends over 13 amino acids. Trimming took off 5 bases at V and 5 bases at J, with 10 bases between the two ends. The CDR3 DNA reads TGCGCCAGCAGTCCAGCAGGGGACAATGAGCAGTTCTTC. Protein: CASSPAGDNEQFF.

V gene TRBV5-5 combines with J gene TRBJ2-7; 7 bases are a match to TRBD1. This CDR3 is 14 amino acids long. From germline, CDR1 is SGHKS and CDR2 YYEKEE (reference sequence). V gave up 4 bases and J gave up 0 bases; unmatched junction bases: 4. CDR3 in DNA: TGTGCCAGCAGCGGGACAGCGAACTCCTACGAGCAGTACTTC. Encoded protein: CASSGTANSYEQYF.

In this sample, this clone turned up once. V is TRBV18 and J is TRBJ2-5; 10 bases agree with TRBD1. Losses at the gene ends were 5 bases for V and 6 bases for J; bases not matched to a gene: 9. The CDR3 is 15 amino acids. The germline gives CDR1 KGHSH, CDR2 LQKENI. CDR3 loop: CASSSQTGGKQTQYF. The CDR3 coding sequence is TGTGCCAGCTCATCTCAGACAGGGGGCAAGCAGACCCAGTACTTC.

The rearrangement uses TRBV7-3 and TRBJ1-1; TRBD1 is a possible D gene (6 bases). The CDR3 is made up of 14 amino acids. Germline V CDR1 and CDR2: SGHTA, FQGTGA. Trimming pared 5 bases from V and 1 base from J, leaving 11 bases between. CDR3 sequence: CASSPGTPNTEAFF. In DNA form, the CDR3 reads TGTGCCAGCAGCCCCGGGACACCGAACACTGAAGCTTTCTTT.

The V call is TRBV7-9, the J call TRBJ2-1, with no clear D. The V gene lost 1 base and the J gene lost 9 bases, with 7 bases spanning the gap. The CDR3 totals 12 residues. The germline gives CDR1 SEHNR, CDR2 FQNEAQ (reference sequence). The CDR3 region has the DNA TGTGCCAGCAGCTTAGTTCCTAGTGAGCAGTTCTTC. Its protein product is CASSLVPSEQFF. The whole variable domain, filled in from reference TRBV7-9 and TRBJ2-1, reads DTGVSQNPRHKITKRGQNVTFRCDPISEHNRLYWYRQTLGQGPEFLTYFQNEAQLEKSRLLSDRFSAERPKGSFSTLEIQRTEQGDSAMYLCASSLVPSEQFFGPGTRLTVL.

The CDR3 loop is CASSSDRGRWGYTF. CDR3 coding DNA: TGTGCCAGCAGTTCGGACAGGGGCCGATGGGGCTACACCTTC. The gene calls are TRBV28 and TRBJ1-2; TRBD1 agrees at 9 bases. CDR1 and CDR2 (germline): MDHEN, SYDVKM. The CDR3 covers 14 residues. After removal of 4 bases from V and 8 bases from J, the junction contained 8 bases not matched to a gene.

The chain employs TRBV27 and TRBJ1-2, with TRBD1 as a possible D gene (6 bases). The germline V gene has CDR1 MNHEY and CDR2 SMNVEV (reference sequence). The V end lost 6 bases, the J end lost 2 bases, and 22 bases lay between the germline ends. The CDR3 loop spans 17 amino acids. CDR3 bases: TGTGCCAGCAGATCCGTACTGTCCGGGACACTGAACTATGGCTACACCTTC. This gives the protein CASRSVLSGTLNYGYTF.

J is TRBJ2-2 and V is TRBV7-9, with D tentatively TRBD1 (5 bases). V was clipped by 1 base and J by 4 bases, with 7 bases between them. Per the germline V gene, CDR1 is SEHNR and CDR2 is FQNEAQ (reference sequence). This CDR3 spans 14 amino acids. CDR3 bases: TGTGCCAGCAGCTTAGAAGGGGCCACCGGGGAGCTGTTTTTT. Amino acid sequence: CASSLEGATGELFF.

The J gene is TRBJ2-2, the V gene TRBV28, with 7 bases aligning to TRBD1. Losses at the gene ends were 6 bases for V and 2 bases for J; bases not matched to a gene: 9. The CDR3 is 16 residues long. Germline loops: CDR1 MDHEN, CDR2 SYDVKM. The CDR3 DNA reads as TGTGCCAGCAGGACGGGACAGATAATAAACACCGGGGAGCTGTTTTTT. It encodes CASRTGQIINTGELFF.

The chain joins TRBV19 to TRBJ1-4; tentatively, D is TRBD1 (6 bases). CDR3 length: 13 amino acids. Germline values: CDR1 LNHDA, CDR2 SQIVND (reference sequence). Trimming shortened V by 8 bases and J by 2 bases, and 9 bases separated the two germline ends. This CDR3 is CASSGVTNEKLFF. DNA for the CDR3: TGTGCCAGTTCAGGGGTCACTAATGAAAAACTGTTTTTT.

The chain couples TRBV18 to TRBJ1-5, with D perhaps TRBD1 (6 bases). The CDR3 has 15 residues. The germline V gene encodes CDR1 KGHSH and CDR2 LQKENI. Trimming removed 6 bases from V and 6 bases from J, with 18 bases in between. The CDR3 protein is CASSWTAIPSQPQHF. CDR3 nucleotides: TGTGCCAGCTCGTGGACAGCCATCCCTTCTCAGCCCCAGCATTTT.

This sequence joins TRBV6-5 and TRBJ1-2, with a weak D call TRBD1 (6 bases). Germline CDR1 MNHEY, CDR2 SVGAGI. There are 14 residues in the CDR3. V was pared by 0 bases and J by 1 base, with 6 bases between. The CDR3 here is CASSYSQGNYGYTF. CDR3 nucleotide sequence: TGTGCCAGCAGTTACTCACAGGGTAACTATGGCTACACCTTC.

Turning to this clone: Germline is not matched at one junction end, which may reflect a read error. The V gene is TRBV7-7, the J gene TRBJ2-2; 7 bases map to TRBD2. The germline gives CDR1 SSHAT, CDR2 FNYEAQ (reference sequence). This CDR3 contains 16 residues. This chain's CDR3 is CASSIIAGANTGELFF. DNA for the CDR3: TGTGCTAGCAGCATAATAGCGGGCGCGAACACCGGGGAGCTGTTTTTT.

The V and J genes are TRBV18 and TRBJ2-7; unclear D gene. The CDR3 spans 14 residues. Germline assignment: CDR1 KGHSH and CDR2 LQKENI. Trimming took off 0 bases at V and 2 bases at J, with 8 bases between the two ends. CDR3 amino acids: CASSPPRHPYEQYF. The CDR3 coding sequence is TGTGCCAGCTCACCACCGAGACACCCCTACGAGCAGTACTTC. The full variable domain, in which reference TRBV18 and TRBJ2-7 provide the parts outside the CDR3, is NAGVMQNPRHLVRRRGQEARLRCSPMKGHSHVYWYRQLPEEGLKFMVYLQKENIIDESGMPKERFSAEFPKEGPSILRIQQVVRGDSAAYFCASSPPRHPYEQYFGPGTRLTVT.

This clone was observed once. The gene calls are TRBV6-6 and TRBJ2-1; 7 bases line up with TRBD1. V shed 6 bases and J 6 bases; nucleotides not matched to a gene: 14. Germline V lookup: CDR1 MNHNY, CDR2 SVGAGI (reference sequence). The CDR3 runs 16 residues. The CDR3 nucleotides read TGTGCCAGCAGAAAACCAGGGGGTCTGTCGGTCAATGAGCAGTTCTTC. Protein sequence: CASRKPGGLSVNEQFF.

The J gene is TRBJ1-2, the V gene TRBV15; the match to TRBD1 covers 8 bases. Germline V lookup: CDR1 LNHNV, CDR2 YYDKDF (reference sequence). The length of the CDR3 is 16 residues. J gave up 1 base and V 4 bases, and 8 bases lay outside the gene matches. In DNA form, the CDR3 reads TGTGCCACCAGCACCCACCGGGACAGGATTAACTATGGCTACACCTTC. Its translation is CATSTHRDRINYGYTF.

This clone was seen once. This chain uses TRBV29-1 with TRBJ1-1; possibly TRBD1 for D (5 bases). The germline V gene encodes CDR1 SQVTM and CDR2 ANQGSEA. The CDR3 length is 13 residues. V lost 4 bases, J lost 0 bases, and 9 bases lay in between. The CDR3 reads CSVAGKVNTEAFF. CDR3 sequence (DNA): TGCAGCGTTGCAGGGAAAGTGAACACTGAAGCTTTCTTT.

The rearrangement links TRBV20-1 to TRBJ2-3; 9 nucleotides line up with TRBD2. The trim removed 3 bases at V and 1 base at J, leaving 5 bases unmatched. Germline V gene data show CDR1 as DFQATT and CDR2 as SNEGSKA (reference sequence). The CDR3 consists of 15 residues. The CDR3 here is CSASSGRWGTDTQYF. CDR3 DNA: TGCAGTGCTAGTAGCGGGAGATGGGGCACAGATACGCAGTATTTT.

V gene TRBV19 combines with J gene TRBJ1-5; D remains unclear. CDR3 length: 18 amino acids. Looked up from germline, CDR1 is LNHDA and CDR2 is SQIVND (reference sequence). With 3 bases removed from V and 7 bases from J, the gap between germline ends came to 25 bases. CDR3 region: CASSMPPLKAAGWQPQHF. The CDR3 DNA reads TGTGCCAGTAGTATGCCTCCGCTGAAGGCAGCGGGGTGGCAGCCCCAGCATTTT.

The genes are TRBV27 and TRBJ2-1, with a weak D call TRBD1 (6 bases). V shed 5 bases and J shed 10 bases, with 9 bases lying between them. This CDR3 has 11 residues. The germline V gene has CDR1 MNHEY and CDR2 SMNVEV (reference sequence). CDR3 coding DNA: TGTGCCAGCAGTGTTCAGGGGGAGCAGTTCTTC. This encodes CASSVQGEQFF.

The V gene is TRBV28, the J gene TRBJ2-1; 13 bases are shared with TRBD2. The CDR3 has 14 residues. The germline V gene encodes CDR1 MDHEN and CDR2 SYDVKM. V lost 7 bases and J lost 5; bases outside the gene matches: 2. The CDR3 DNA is TGTGCCAGCACCGGGACTAGCGGGAACAATGAGCAGTTCTTC. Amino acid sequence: CASTGTSGNNEQFF.

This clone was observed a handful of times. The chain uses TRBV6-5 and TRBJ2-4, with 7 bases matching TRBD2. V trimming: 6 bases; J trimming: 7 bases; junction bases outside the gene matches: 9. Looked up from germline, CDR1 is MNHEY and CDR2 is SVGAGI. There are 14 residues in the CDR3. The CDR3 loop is CASSTGVAGNIQYF. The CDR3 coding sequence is TGTGCCAGCAGCACCGGGGTAGCGGGCAACATTCAGTACTTC.

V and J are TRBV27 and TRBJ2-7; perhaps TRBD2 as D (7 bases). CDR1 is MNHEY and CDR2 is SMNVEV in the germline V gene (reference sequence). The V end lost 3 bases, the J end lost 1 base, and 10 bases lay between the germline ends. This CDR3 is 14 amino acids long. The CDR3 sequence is CASSLAGASYEQYF. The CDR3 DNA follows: TGTGCCAGCAGTTTGGCGGGGGCTTCCTACGAGCAGTACTTC.

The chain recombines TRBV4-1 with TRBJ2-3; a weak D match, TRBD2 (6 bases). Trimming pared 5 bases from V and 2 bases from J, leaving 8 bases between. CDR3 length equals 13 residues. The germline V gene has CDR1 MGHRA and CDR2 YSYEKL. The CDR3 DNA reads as TGCGCCAGCAGCGGGACTGTCACAGATACGCAGTATTTT. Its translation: CASSGTVTDTQYF.

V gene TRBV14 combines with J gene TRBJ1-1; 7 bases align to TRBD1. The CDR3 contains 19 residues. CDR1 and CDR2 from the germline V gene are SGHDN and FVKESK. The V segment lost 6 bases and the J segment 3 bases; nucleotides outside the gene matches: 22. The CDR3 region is CASSKSYVIGGAGHTEAFF. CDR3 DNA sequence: TGTGCCAGCAGTAAATCATATGTCATAGGGGGCGCAGGCCACACTGAAGCTTTCTTT.

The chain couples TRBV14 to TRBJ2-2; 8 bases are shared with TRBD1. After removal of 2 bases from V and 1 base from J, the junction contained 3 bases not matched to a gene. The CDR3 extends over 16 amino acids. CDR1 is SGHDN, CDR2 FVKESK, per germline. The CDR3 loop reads CASSQPGQGNTGELFF. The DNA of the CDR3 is TGTGCCAGCAGCCAACCCGGACAGGGGAACACCGGGGAGCTGTTTTTT.